This entry is about one T cell receptor (beta chain). Its antigen is as yet unknown. PCR employed 60 Vbeta and 13 Jbeta primers. Profiled with immunoSEQ multiplex PCR; TCRdb holds only in-frame clones, not every one. The sample has about 160,000 clones; around 80% are singletons. This entry comes from a study of cytomegalovirus exposure and HLA in healthy donors. This CDR3 contains 12 residues. CDR1 is MGHDK, CDR2 SYGVNS, per germline. V lost 5 bases and J 6 bases, leaving 11 bases between the germline ends. General study points: A prior analysis recorded that most TCR beta V segments were productive about 87% or about 30% of the time.

Sequencing input: PBMCs. This chain connects TRBV25-1 to TRBJ2-7; D is ambiguous. This TCR derives from a female donor in good health and CMV-seronegative. The CDR3 region is CASSYSNSEQYF. The CDR3 DNA sequence: TGTGCCAGCAGTTACAGTAATAGCGAGCAGTACTTC.